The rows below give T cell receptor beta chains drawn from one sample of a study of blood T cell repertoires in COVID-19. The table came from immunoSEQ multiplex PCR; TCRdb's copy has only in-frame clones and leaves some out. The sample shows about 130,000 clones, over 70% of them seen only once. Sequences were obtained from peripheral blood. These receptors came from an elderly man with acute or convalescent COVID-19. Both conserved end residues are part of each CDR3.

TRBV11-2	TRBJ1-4	CASTPGTTPNEKLFF
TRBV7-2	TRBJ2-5	CASREDQETQYF
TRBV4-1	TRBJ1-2	CASSPSGSYGYTF
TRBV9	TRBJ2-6	CASSVSYSGANVLTF
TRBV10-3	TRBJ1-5	CASGQPNQPQHF
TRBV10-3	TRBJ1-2	CAISSAGTVYGYTF
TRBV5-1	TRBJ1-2	CASSERTGTGEGYTF
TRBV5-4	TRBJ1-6	CASSSGGSYNSPLHF
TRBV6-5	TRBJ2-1	CASNGGGANDNEQFF
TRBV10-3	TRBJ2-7	CAISDKVTGEQYF
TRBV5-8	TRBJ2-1	CASSLSGGVYNEQFF
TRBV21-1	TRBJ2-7	CASTLSPPRQGIWEQYF
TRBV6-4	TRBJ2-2	CASSGLAGGPGFTRTGELFF
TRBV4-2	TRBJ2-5	CASSQGPQGAWQETQYF
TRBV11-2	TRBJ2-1	CASSRPGRGEDEQFF
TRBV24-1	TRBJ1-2	CATSDSTGGNYGYTF
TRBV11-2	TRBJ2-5	CASSLNLQETQYF
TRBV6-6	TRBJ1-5	CASRTGNQPQHF
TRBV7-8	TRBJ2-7	CASARDYLISYEQYF
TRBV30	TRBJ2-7	CAWSVKRAGVSYEQYF
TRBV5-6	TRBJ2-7	CASSLVAEYEQYF
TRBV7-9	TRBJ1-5	CASSKGQGTNSNQPQHF
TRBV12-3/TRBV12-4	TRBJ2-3	CASSPSGGDTQYF
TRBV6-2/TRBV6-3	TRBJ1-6	CASSYVGEEYNSPLHF
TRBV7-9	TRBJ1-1	CASSLGEQAKNTEAFF
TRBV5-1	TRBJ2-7	CASSQWTGGGYEQYF
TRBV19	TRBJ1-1	CASSIAAGGGTEAFF
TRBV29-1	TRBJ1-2	CSARTPGQGTGGYTF
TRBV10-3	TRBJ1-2	CAISADVGTSTNYGYTF
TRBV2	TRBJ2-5	CASSLPGQGAGETQYF
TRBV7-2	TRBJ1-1	CASRSNRGVVTEAFF
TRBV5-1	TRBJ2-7	CASSHGTAGEQYF
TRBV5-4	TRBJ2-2	CASSLAAGGELFF
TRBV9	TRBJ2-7	CASSPQGGRAYEQYF
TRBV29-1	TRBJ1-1	CSVEAQSLMRTEAFF
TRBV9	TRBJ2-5	CASSVGLAGDQETQYF
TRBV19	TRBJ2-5	CASSIRGVDRGGGETQYF
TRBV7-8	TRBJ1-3	CASSLFGDRAFGNTIYF
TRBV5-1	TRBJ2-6	CASSGQVGSGANVLTF
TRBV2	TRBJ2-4	CASQTLAKNIQYF
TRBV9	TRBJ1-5	CASSVDLDQPQHF
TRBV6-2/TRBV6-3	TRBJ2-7	CASSLVGSSYEQYF
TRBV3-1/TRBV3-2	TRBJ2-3	CASSQNRGDTQYF
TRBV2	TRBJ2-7	CASSPGQGSYEQYF